Sequencing of this TCR beta chain was carried out in a study of OX40 agonist ivuxolimab in advanced cancers. Study summary: Every patient in dose escalation had hepatocellular carcinoma, melanoma, renal cell or head and neck cancer.

The CDR3 length is 15 residues. Germline trimming cut 5 bases from V and 7 bases from J; bases unmatched to any gene: 9. Germline V gene sequence: CDR1 SEHNR, CDR2 FQNEAQ (reference sequence). Comment on this clone: Its specificity is unknown.

Findings and limits, study-wide: Dose levels from 0.1 to 3.0 mg/kg saw CD4+ and CD8+ blood T cells expand clonally by week 6. There were, on average, more expanded clones in CD8+ T cells than in CD4+.

TCRdb's table, derived via immunoSEQ multiplex PCR, lists solely in-frame clones and lacks some. Among about 63,000 clones listed, approximately 90% were seen once. The chain is built from TRBV7-9 and TRBJ2-1, with 9 bases fitting TRBD2. The clonotype originates from an adult with an advanced solid tumor such as melanoma, head and neck, liver or kidney cancer. This sample comprised CD4+ or CD8+ T cells sorted from blood, obtained in a trial of the OX40 agonist ivuxolimab. The CDR3 sequence: CASSQIAGVLNEQFF. The CDR3 DNA follows: TGTGCCAGCAGCCAAATAGCGGGAGTATTAAATGAGCAGTTCTTC. The whole variable domain, filled in from reference TRBV7-9 and TRBJ2-1, reads DTGVSQNPRHKITKRGQNVTFRCDPISEHNRLYWYRQTLGQGPEFLTYFQNEAQLEKSRLLSDRFSAERPKGSFSTLEIQRTEQGDSAMYLCASSQIAGVLNEQFFGPGTRLTVL.